This record covers a single T cell receptor (beta chain). The V end was cut by 1 base, the J end by 6 bases, with 13 bases between. The CDR3 extends over 15 amino acids. The germline V gene has CDR1 SGHAT and CDR2 FQDESV (reference sequence). Measured with immunoSEQ multiplex PCR; TCRdb has only the in-frame clones, and not every one. The sample has some 49,000 clones; roughly 92% are singletons. This specimen comes from a study of technical replicates of blood from a few donors. The V and J genes are TRBV11-1 and TRBJ2-1, with a possible D match to TRBD2 (6 bases). This clonotype was obtained from a human donor in good health. Some clones in this sample may be carry-over from other donors' samples. The sample comprised PBMCs. CDR3 sequence: CASSLVRGVGNEQFF. The CDR3 region has the DNA TGTGCCAGCAGCTTAGTGCGGGGAGTCGGCAATGAGCAGTTCTTC.